The 18 T cell receptor beta chains below were found in one sample sequenced in a study of cytomegalovirus exposure and HLA in healthy donors. Both 60 Vbeta primers and 13 Jbeta primers went into the PCR. The data were produced by immunoSEQ multiplex PCR, yet TCRdb's version contains in-frame clones alone and is incomplete. The sample has around 140,000 clones, roughly 80% seen once; the top ten hold about 5%. Sequenced: PBMCs. The receptors here all came from a man between 35 and 55 years old in good health and CMV-seronegative.

This chain links TRBV30 with TRBJ1-5, with 10 bases matching TRBD1. CDR3 length: 15 amino acids. CDR1 and CDR2 (germline): GTSNPN, SVGIG (reference sequence). After removal of 3 bases from V and 3 bases from J, the junction contained 5 bases not matched to a gene. The CDR3, as DNA: TGTGCCTGGAGCGGACAGGGGGTGATCAATCAGCCCCAGCATTTT. The encoded protein is CAWSGQGVINQPQHF.

This clone appeared a few times. The chain has TRBV7-2 and TRBJ1-1; TRBD1 is a possible D gene (6 bases). In germline, CDR1 is SGHTA, CDR2 FQGNSA. Trimming stripped 5 bases from V and 7 bases from J, with 14 bases between. The CDR3 runs to 13 residues. The CDR3 DNA sequence: TGTGCCAGCAGCCCCAGGAGGGGGGGTGAAGCTTTCTTT. Residues: CASSPRRGGEAFF. The full variable domain, completed using reference TRBV7-2 and TRBJ1-1, is GAGVSQSPSNKVTEKGKDVELRCDPISGHTALYWYRQSLGQGLEFLIYFQGNSAPDKSGLPSDRFSAERTGGSVSTLTIQRTQQEDSAVYLCASSPRRGGEAFFGQGTRLTVV.

This clone came up a few times. The chain carries TRBV29-1 and TRBJ1-1; D ambiguous. V was cut by 4 bases and J by 4 bases, with 13 bases left in between. This CDR3 has 13 residues. From germline, CDR1 is SQVTM and CDR2 ANQGSEA. This CDR3 reads CSVGYGDTTEAFF. The CDR3 nucleotides are TGCAGCGTTGGTTACGGGGATACCACTGAAGCTTTCTTT. The whole variable domain, remainder taken from reference TRBV29-1 and TRBJ1-1, is SAVISQKPSRDICQRGTSLTIQCQVDSQVTMMFWYRQQPGQSLTLIATANQGSEATYESGFVIDKFPISRPNLTFSTLTVSNMSPEDSSIYLCSVGYGDTTEAFFGQGTRLTVV.

This clone appeared a few times. V and J are TRBV6-6 and TRBJ1-5; 11 bases fit TRBD1. Germline loops: CDR1 MNHNY, CDR2 SVGAGI (reference sequence). The CDR3 is 15 residues long. Trimming cost V 6 bases and J 5 bases; bases outside gene matches: 6. CDR3 coding DNA: TGTGCCAGCAGGGGGACAGGGGGTAGTCATCAGCCCCAGCATTTT. Amino acid sequence: CASRGTGGSHQPQHF.

The CDR3, as DNA: TGTGCCAGCAGCGCTCAGGGGAAACCTGGAAACACCATATATTTT. This sequence encodes CASSAQGKPGNTIYF. This sequence joins TRBV9 and TRBJ1-3; perhaps TRBD1 as D (6 bases). Per germline, CDR1 SGDLS and CDR2 YYNGEE. Trimming took 3 bases from V and 2 from J, leaving 12 bases between them. This CDR3 comprises 15 residues.

This chain links TRBV19 with TRBJ1-2, with 7 bases identical to TRBD1. The CDR3 covers 16 residues. The germline V gene encodes CDR1 LNHDA and CDR2 SQIVND (reference sequence). Losses at the gene ends were 7 bases for V and 3 bases for J; bases not matched to a gene: 14. The CDR3 spells CASKLGQGEGYYGYTF. The CDR3 region has the DNA TGTGCCAGTAAGCTGGGCCAGGGGGAAGGTTACTATGGCTACACCTTC.

This rearrangement joins TRBV5-1 to TRBJ2-5; 11 bases map to TRBD1. The J call may be in error: the DNA end matches TRBJ2-7 better. From germline, CDR1 is SGHRS and CDR2 YFSETQ. This CDR3 region has 15 residues. This CDR3 reads CASSLPGTGGYEQYF. CDR3 bases: TGCGCCAGCAGCCTTCCCGGGACAGGGGGCTACGAGCAGTACTTC.

The chain carries TRBV5-6 and TRBJ1-1; 9 bases fit TRBD1. V trimming: 3 bases; J trimming: 0 bases; junction bases outside the gene matches: 15. This CDR3 has 19 amino acids. The V gene's germline CDR1 is SGHDT and CDR2 YYEEEE. The CDR3 DNA reads TGTGCCAGCAGCTATCTATCTATCCGGGACAGGGTCATGAACACTGAAGCTTTCTTT. It is translated as CASSYLSIRDRVMNTEAFF.

The rearrangement links TRBV7-6 to TRBJ1-4; 8 nucleotides line up with TRBD1. The CDR3 is made up of 16 amino acids. Trimming took 5 bases from V and 10 from J; bases not matched to a gene: 15. Germline V gene data show CDR1 as SGHVS and CDR2 as FNYEAQ. The chain's CDR3 is CASSVGVSTGDGKLFF. Here the CDR3 DNA reads TGTGCCAGCAGCGTAGGGGTCTCGACAGGGGACGGAAAACTGTTTTTT. The entire variable domain, with the rest obtained from reference TRBV7-6 and TRBJ1-4, is as follows: GAGVSQSPRYKVTKRGQDVALRCDPISGHVSLYWYRQALGQGPEFLTYFNYEAQQDKSGLPNDRFSAERPEGSISTLTIQRTEQRDSAMYRCASSVGVSTGDGKLFFGSGTQLSVL.

The genes are TRBV6-1 and TRBJ2-3, with 11 bases that match TRBD2. The J segment lost 0 bases and the V segment lost 5 bases, leaving 1 base of the junction unmatched. The CDR3 loop spans 15 amino acids. Germline values: CDR1 MNHNS, CDR2 SASEGT. In DNA form, the CDR3 reads TGTGCCAGCAGTTTAGCGGGGGGGAGCACAGATACGCAGTATTTT. It encodes CASSLAGGSTDTQYF.

This clone was detected only a few times. This chain links TRBV28 with TRBJ2-7; tentative D call: TRBD2 (5 bases). The CDR3 has 12 amino acids. V was clipped by 8 bases and J by 4 bases, with 12 bases between them. Germline V gene data show CDR1 as MDHEN and CDR2 as SYDVKM. CDR3 residues: CASATPGYEQYF. The CDR3 region has the DNA TGTGCCAGCGCAACCCCGGGATACGAGCAGTACTTC.

V usage is TRBV6-6 and J usage is TRBJ1-2; maybe TRBD1 (5 bases). This CDR3 region has 15 residues. V lost 7 bases to trimming and J lost 2 bases, with 17 bases between them. Per germline, CDR1 MNHNY and CDR2 SVGAGI (reference sequence). This CDR3 reads CASTKSLQDNYGYTF. As DNA, the CDR3 is TGTGCCAGCACCAAAAGCCTACAGGACAACTATGGCTACACCTTC.

This sequence joins TRBV19 and TRBJ2-7; the match to TRBD1 covers 9 bases. The CDR3 spans 15 residues. V was clipped by 5 bases and J by 4 bases; unmatched bases: 9. Per germline, CDR1 LNHDA and CDR2 SQIVND (reference sequence). The CDR3 protein is CASSEAGTGLYEQYF. In DNA, the CDR3 is TGTGCCAGTAGTGAGGCCGGGACAGGGCTGTACGAGCAGTACTTC.

The chain has TRBV6-1 and TRBJ2-7; D might be TRBD2 (5 bases). CDR1 and CDR2 from the germline V gene are MNHNS and SASEGT. V was shortened by 6 bases and J by 3 bases, with 12 bases between the two germline ends. The CDR3 contains 13 residues. In DNA, the CDR3 is TGTGCCAGCAGGGGAGTACAAGGCTACGAGCAGTACTTC. Its translation: CASRGVQGYEQYF.

This chain joins TRBV28 and TRBJ2-2; the match to TRBD2 covers 12 bases. Germline-derived CDR1 and CDR2 are MDHEN and SYDVKM. The ends lost 6 bases at V and 7 bases at J; junction bases unmatched: 6. This CDR3 is 15 amino acids long. The CDR3 spells CASSRLAGVGGELFF. As DNA, the CDR3 is TGTGCCAGCAGCAGACTAGCGGGGGTAGGCGGGGAGCTGTTTTTT.

CDR3 amino acids: CASSLGSFSYEQYF. In DNA form, the CDR3 reads TGTGCCAGCAGCTTGGGGAGCTTCTCCTACGAGCAGTACTTC. The chain uses TRBV12-1 and TRBJ2-7; the tabulated D call, TRBD2, remains unverified against the DNA. TRBV12-1 is described as a pseudogene. The CDR3 covers 14 residues.

With regard to this clone: Germline and junction disagree at one end, which may indicate a read error. This sequence joins TRBV7-7 and TRBJ2-3; 9 positions agree with TRBD1. Looked up from germline, CDR1 is SSHAT and CDR2 is FNYEAQ (reference sequence). CDR3 size: 15 residues. For the CDR3, the DNA is TGTGCTAGCAGCTTACAGGGACAGGGAACAGATACGCAGTATTTT. The encoded protein is CASSLQGQGTDTQYF.

The chain links TRBV28 to TRBJ2-3, with TRBD1 matching 12 bases. Germline V gives CDR1 MDHEN, CDR2 SYDVKM. With V trimmed by 7 bases and J by 4 bases, 9 bases remained unmatched. This CDR3 is 16 amino acids long. This CDR3 reads CASTLGTGGLADTQYF. The CDR3, as DNA: TGTGCCAGCACCTTAGGGACAGGGGGCTTAGCAGATACGCAGTATTTT.